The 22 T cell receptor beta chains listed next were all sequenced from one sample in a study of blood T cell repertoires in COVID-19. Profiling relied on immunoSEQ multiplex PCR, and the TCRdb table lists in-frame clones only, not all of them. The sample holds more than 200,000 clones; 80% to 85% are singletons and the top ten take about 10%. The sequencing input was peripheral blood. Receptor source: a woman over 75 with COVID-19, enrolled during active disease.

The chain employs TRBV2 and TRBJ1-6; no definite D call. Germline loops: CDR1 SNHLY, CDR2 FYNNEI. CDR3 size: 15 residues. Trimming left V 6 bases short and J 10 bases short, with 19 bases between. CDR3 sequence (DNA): TGTGCCAGCAGGGTCGTAGGGATAAGAGGGTCACCCCTCCACTTT. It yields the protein CASRVVGIRGSPLHF. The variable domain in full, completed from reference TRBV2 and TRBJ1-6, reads EPEVTQTPSHQVTQMGQEVILRCVPISNHLYFYWYRQILGQKVEFLVSFYNNEISEKSEIFDDQFSVERPDGSNFTLKIRSTKLEDSAMYFCASRVVGIRGSPLHFGNGTRLTVT.

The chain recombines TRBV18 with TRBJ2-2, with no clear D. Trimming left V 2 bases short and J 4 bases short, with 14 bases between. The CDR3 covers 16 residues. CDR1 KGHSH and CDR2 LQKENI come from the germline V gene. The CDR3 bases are TGTGCCAGCTCACCATCTCCCCCGGGTGGCACCGGGGAGCTGTTTTTT. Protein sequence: CASSPSPPGGTGELFF.

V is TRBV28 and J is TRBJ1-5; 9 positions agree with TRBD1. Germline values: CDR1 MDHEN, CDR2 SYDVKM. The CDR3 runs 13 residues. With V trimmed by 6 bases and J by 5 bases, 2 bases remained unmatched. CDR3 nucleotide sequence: TGTGCCAGCAGCACAGGGGGCGATCAGCCCCAGCATTTT. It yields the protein CASSTGGDQPQHF. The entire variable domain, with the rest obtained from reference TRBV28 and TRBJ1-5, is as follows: DVKVTQSSRYLVKRTGEKVFLECVQDMDHENMFWYRQDPGLGLRLIYFSYDVKMKEKGDIPEGYSVSREKKERFSLILESASTNQTSMYLCASSTGGDQPQHFGDGTRLSIL.

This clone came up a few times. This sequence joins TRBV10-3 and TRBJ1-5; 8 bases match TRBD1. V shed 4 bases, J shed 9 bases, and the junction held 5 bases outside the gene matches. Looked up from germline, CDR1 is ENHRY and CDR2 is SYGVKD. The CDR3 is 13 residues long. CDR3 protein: CAISGQGASPQHF. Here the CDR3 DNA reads TGTGCCATCAGTGGGCAGGGGGCCTCGCCCCAGCATTTT.

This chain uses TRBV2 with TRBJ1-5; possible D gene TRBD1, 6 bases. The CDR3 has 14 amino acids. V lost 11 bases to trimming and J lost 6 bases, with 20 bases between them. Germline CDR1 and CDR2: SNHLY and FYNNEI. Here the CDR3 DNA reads TGTGCCGGAAGCAATCAGGGGTCGGGTCAGCCCCAGCATTTT. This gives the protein CAGSNQGSGQPQHF.

In DNA, the CDR3 is TGTGCCACGGACGCAGGGGGCTATGGCTACACCTTC. Translation gives CATDAGGYGYTF. J is TRBJ1-2 and V is TRBV10-3; 7 nucleotides agree with TRBD1. The germline gives CDR1 ENHRY, CDR2 SYGVKD. J was trimmed by 4 bases and V by 10 bases; bases with no gene match: 6. CDR3 length equals 12 residues.

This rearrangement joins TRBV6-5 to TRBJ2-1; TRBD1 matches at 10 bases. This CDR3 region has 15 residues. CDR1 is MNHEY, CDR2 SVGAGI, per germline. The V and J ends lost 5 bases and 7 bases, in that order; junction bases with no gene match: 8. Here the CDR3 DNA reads TGTGCCAGCAGTACCGACAGGGGGCGCACAAATGAGCAGTTCTTC. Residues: CASSTDRGRTNEQFF.

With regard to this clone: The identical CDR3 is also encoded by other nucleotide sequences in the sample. CDR3 protein: CASSPTSGGANEQFF. The DNA of the CDR3 is TGTGCCAGCTCACCAACTAGCGGGGGGGCGAATGAGCAGTTCTTC. V and J are TRBV18 and TRBJ2-1; 13 bases match TRBD2. The CDR3 totals 15 residues. Trimming took 2 bases from V and 7 from J; bases not matched to a gene: 2. Germline CDR1 reads KGHSH; CDR2 reads LQKENI.

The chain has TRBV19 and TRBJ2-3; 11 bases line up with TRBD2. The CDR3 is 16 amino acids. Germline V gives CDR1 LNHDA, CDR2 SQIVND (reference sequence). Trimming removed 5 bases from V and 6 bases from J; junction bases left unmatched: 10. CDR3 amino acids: CASSPTSGAPSDTQYF. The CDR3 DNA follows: TGTGCCAGTAGTCCGACTAGCGGGGCGCCTTCCGATACGCAGTATTTT.

CDR3 sequence reads: CATSGHRGTDTQYF. CDR3 bases: TGTGCCACCAGTGGCCATCGGGGCACAGATACGCAGTATTTT. This sequence joins TRBV24-1 and TRBJ2-3; D is unclear. The V end lost 5 bases, the J end lost 1 base, and 9 bases lay between the germline ends. The germline gives CDR1 KGHDR, CDR2 SFDVKD. This CDR3 is 14 amino acids long.

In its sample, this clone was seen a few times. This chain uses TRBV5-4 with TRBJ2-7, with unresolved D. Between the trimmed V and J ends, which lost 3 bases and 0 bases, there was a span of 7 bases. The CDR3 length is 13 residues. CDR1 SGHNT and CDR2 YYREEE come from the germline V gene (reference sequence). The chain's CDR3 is CASSSASSYEQYV. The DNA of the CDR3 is TGTGCCAGCAGCTCTGCGAGCTCCTACGAGCAGTACGTC.

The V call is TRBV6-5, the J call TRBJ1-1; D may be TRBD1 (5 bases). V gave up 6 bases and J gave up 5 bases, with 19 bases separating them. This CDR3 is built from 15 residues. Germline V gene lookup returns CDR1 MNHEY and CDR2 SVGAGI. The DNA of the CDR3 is TGTGCCAGCAGCTCCTCCCTATCGGGGGGGACTGAAGCTTTCTTT. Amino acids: CASSSSLSGGTEAFF.

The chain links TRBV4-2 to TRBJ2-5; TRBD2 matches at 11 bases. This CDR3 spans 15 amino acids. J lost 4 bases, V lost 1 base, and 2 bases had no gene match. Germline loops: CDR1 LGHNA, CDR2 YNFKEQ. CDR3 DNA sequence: TGTGCCAGCAGCCAAGGGCTAGCGGGGGGAGAGACCCAGTACTTC. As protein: CASSQGLAGGETQYF.

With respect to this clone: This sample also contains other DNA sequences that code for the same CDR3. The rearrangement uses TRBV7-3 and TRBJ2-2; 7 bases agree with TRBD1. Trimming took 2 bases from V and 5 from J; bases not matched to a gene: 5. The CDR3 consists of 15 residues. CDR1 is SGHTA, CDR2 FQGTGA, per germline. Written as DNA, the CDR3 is TGTGCCAGCAGCTTACTAGGGGGCGATACCGGGGAGCTGTTTTTT. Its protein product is CASSLLGGDTGELFF.

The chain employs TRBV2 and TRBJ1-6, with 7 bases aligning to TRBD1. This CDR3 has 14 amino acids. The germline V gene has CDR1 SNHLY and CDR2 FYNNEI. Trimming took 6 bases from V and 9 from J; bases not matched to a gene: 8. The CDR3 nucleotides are TGTGCCAGCAGGTTTCAGGGGGTACGTTCACCCCTCCACTTT. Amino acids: CASRFQGVRSPLHF. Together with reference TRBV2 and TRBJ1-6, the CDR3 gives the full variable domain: EPEVTQTPSHQVTQMGQEVILRCVPISNHLYFYWYRQILGQKVEFLVSFYNNEISEKSEIFDDQFSVERPDGSNFTLKIRSTKLEDSAMYFCASRFQGVRSPLHFGNGTRLTVT.

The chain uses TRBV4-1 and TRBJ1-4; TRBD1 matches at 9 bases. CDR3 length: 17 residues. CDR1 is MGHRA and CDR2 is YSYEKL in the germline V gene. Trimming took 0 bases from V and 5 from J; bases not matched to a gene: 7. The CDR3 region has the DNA TGCGCCAGCAGCCAAGAGTACCCGGGACAGGGAAATGAAAAACTGTTTTTT. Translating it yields CASSQEYPGQGNEKLFF.

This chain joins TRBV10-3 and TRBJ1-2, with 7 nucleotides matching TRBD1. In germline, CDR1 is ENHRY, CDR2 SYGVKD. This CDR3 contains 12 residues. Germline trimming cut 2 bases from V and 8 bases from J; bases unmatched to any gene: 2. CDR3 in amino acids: CAISEGQVGYTF. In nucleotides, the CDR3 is TGTGCCATCAGTGAGGGACAGGTCGGCTACACCTTC.

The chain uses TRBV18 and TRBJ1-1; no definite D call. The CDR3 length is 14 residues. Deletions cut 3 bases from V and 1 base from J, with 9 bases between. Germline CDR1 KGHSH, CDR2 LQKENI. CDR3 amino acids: CASSPLSGNTEAFF. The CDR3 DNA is TGTGCCAGCTCACCTTTATCGGGGAACACTGAAGCTTTCTTT.

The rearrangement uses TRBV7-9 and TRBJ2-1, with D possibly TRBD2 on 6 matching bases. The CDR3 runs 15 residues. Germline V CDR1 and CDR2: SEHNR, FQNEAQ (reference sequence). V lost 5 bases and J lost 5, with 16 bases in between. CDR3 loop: CASSRGWGGDNEQFF. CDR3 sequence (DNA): TGTGCCAGCAGCCGGGGTTGGGGCGGGGACAATGAGCAGTTCTTC.

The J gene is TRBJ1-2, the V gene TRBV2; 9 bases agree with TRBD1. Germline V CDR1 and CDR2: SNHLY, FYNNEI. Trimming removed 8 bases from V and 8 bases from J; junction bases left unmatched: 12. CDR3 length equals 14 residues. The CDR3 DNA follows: TGTGCCAGCGGCCCGGGACAGGGAACGGGAGGCTACACCTTC. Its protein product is CASGPGQGTGGYTF.

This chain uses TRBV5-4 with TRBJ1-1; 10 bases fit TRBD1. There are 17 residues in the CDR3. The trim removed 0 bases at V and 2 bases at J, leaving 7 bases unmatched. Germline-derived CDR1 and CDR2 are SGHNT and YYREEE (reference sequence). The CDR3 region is CASSLGQGARVNTEAFF. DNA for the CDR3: TGTGCCAGCAGCTTGGGACAGGGGGCGCGGGTAAACACTGAAGCTTTCTTT.

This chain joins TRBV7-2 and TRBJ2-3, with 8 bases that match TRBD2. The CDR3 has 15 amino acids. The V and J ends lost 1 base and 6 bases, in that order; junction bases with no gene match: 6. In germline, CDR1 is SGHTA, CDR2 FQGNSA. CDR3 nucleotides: TGTGCCAGCAGCTTAGGAAGCGGGGGCTCGGATACGCAGTATTTT. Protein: CASSLGSGGSDTQYF.